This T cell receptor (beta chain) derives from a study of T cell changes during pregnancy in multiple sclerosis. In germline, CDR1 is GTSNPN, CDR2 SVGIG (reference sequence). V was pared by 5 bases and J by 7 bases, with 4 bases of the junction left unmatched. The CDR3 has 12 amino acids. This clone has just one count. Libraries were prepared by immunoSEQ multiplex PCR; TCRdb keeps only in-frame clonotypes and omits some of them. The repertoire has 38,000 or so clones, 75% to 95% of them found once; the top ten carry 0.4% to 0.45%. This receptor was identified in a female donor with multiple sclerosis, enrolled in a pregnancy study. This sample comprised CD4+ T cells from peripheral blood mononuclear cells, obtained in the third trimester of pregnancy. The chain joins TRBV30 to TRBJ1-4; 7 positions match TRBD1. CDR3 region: CAWDRVCEKLFF. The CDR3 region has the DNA TGTGCCTGGGACAGGGTCTGTGAAAAACTGTTTTTT.